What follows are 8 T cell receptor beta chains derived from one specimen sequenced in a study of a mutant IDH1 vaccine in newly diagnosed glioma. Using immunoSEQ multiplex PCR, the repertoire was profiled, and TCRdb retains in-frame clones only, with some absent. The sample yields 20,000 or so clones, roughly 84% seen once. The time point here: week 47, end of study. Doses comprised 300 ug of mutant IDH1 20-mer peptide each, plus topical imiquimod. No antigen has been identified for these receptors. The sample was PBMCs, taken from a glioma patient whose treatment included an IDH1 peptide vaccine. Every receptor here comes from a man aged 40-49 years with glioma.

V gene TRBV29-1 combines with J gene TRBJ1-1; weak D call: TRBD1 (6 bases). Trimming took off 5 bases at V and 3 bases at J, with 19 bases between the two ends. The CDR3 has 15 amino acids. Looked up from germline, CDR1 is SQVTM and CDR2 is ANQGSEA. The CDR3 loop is CSVIPHGNRDTEAFF. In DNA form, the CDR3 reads TGCAGCGTTATCCCCCATGGGAACAGGGACACTGAAGCTTTCTTT.

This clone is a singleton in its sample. In DNA, the CDR3 is TGTGCCAGCAGCCAACCCTACAATGAGCAGTTCTTC. It translates to CASSQPYNEQFF. This chain connects TRBV21-1 to TRBJ2-1. TRBV21-1 is a listed pseudogene. The CDR3 is 12 residues long.

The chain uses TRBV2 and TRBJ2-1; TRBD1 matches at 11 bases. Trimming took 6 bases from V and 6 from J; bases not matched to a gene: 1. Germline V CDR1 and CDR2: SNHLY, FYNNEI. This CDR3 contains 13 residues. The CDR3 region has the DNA TGTGCCAGCAGAGGGACAGGGGGCAATGAGCAGTTCTTC. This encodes CASRGTGGNEQFF.

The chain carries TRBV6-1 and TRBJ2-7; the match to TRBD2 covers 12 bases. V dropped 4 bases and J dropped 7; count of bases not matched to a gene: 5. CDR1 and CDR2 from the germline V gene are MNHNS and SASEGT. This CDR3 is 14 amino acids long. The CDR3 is CASSGLAGAWEQYF. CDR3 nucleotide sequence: TGTGCCAGCAGTGGACTAGCGGGAGCCTGGGAGCAGTACTTC.

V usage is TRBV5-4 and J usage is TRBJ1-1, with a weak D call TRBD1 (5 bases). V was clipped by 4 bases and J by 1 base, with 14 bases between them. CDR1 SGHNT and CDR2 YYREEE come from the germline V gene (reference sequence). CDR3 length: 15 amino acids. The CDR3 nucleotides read TGTGCCAGCAGCCGTGGGGGTATCCAGAACACTGAAGCTTTCTTT. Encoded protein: CASSRGGIQNTEAFF.

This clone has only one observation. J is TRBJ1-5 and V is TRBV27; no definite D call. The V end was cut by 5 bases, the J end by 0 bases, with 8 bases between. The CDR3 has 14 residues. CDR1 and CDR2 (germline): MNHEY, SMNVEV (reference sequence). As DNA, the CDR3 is TGTGCCAGCAGTCCCTCGGGTAGCAATCAGCCCCAGCATTTT. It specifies CASSPSGSNQPQHF.

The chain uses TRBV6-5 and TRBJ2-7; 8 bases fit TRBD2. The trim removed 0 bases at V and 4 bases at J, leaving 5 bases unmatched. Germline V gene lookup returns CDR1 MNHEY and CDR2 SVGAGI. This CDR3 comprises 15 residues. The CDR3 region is CASSYSGLAVYEQYF. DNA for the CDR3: TGTGCCAGCAGTTACTCTGGACTAGCAGTTTACGAGCAGTACTTC.

The CDR3 protein is CASSLASPRGTGFLFF. CDR3 nucleotides: TGTGCCAGCTCGCTCGCGAGTCCCCGGGGGACGGGGTTTCTGTTTTTT. This rearrangement joins TRBV18 to TRBJ1-4; tentatively, D is TRBD1 (5 bases). The length of the CDR3 is 16 residues. The ends were cut back, 6 bases at V and 14 bases at J, with 28 bases in the middle. Germline V gives CDR1 KGHSH, CDR2 LQKENI.